This entry features one T cell receptor beta chain sequence. The sample belongs to a study of T cell changes during pregnancy in multiple sclerosis. The method was immunoSEQ multiplex PCR; TCRdb's version includes in-frame clones alone and lacks a portion of them. Here the sample spans around 58,000 clones, 91% being singletons. This clonotype was sampled from a female donor in good health, enrolled as a control in a pregnancy study. The source was CD4+ T cells from peripheral blood mononuclear cells, collected after pregnancy.

Here the CDR3 reads CASSFRLAGGLTDTQYF. CDR3 in DNA: TGTGCCAGCAGCTTCCGACTAGCGGGGGGCCTCACAGATACGCAGTATTTT. The chain uses TRBV5-6 and TRBJ2-3; 13 positions agree with TRBD2. This CDR3 has 17 residues. Germline V lookup: CDR1 SGHDT, CDR2 YYEEEE. With 2 bases clipped from V and 2 bases from J, the junction kept 5 bases outside the gene matches.